This TCR beta chain was recorded in a study of blood T cell repertoires in COVID-19. In the study overall: The cDNA or gDNA used as material had been derived from T cells, B-cell-depleted T cells, or PBMCs.

The Seattle site enrolled patients during active infection and followed them longitudinally. Profiling relied on immunoSEQ multiplex PCR, and the TCRdb table lists in-frame clones only, not all of them. The data show 300,000 to 450,000 clones, around 87% seen once. Germline-derived CDR1 and CDR2 are GTSNPN and SVGIG (reference sequence). The CDR3 runs 15 residues. With 1 base removed from V and 0 bases from J, the gap between germline ends came to 13 bases. The clonotype was recovered from a woman aged 30 to 39 with COVID-19, enrolled during active disease. The material sequenced was peripheral blood. V is TRBV30 and J is TRBJ2-7, with a tentative D call TRBD2 (5 bases). CDR3 residues: CAWSGRLTSSYEQYF. CDR3 in DNA: TGTGCCTGGAGTGGCCGACTAACGAGCTCCTACGAGCAGTACTTC.